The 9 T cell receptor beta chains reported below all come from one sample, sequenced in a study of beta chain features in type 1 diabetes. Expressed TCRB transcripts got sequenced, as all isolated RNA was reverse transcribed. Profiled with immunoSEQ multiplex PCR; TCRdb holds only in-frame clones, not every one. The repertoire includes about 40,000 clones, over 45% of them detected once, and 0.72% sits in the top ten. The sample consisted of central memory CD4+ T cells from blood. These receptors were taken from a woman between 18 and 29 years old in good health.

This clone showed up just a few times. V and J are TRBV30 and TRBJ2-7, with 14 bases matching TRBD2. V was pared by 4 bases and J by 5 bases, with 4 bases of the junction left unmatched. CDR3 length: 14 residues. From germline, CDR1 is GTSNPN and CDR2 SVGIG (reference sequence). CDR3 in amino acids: CAWTTSGRAHEQYF. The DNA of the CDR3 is TGTGCCTGGACGACTAGCGGGAGGGCCCACGAGCAGTACTTC.

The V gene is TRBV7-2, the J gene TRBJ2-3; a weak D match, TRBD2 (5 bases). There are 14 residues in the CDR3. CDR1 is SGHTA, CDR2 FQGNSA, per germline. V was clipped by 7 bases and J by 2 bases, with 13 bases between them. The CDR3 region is CASNGLRPTDTQYF. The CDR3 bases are TGTGCCAGCAACGGACTCAGACCCACAGATACGCAGTATTTT.

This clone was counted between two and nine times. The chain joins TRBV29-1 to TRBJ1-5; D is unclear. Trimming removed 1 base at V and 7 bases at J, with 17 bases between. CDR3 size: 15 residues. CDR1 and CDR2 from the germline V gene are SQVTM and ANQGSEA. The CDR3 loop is CSVEGSRGGHQPQHF. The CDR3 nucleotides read TGCAGCGTTGAAGGTTCCCGGGGAGGGCACCAGCCCCAGCATTTT.

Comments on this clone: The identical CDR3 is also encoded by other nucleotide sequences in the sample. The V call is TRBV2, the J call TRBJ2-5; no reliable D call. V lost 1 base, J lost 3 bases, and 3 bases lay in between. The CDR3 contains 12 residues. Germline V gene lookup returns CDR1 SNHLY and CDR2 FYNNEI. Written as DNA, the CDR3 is TGTGCCAGCAGTGAAGTAGAAGAGACCCAGTACTTC. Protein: CASSEVEETQYF.

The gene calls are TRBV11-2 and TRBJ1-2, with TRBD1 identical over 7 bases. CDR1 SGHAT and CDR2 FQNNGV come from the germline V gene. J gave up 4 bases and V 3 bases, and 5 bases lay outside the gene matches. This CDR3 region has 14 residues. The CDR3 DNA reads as TGTGCCAGCAGCTTTACAGGGGAAGGCTATGGCTACACCTTC. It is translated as CASSFTGEGYGYTF.

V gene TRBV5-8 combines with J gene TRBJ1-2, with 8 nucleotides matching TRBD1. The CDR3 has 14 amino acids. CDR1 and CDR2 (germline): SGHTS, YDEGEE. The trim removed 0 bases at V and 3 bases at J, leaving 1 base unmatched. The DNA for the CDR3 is TGTGCCAGCAGCTTGGTACAGGGGGACTATGGCTACACCTTC. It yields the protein CASSLVQGDYGYTF.

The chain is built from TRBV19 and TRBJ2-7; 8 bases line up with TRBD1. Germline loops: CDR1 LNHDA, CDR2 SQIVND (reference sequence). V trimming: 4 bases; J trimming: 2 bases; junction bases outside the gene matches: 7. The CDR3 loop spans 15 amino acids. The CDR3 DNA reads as TGTGCCAGTAGTACCTCCGGGACAGGCCCCTACGAGCAGTACTTC. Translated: CASSTSGTGPYEQYF. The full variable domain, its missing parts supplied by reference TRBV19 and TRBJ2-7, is DGGITQSPKYLFRKEGQNVTLSCEQNLNHDAMYWYRQDPGQGLRLIYYSQIVNDFQKGDIAEGYSVSREKKESFPLTVTSAQKNPTAFYLCASSTSGTGPYEQYFGPGTRLTVT.

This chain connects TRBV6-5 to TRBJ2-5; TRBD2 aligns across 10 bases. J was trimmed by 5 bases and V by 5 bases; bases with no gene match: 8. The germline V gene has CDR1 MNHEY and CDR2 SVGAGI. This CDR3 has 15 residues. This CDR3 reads CASSHSGGSLETQYF. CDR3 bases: TGTGCCAGCAGTCATAGCGGGGGGAGTCTGGAGACCCAGTACTTC.

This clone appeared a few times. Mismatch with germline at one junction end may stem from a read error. CDR3 amino acids: CASSSRTAPSTDTQYF. The CDR3 DNA sequence: TGTGCTAGCAGCTCACGGACTGCCCCTAGCACAGATACGCAGTATTTT. The chain recombines TRBV7-7 with TRBJ2-3, with D maybe TRBD2 (5 bases). The CDR3 is made up of 16 amino acids. Germline CDR1 and CDR2: SSHAT and FNYEAQ (reference sequence).